Following are 25 T cell receptor beta chains from one sample sequenced in a study of post-analysis software for immune sequencing data (dated by TCRdb to between 2014 and 2017). Overall study outcomes, separate from this receptor: Patients showed significantly higher frequencies than controls for a few TRBV segments, among them TRBV5-6, TRBV5-1 and TRBV20-1.

Which antigens these TCRs recognize remains unknown. The method behind the library was PCR. Sequencing relied on an Illumina HiSeq 2500. To reduce PCR and sequencing biases, unique molecular identifiers were incorporated into the TCR beta cDNA libraries. The public sequencing data were trimmed at Q25 with fastp and processed into clonotypes with MiXCR by TCRdb, which kept only in-frame beta chains. CDR3 protein duplicates are merged, each entry listing the most common genes and DNA. Here the sample has 750,000 to 950,000 distinct CDR3 sequences; around 50% occur a single time. The top ten hold about 4.8% of the sample. The sequencing input was blood. The receptor set was obtained from a girl aged 10 to 17 with multiple sclerosis.

The chain combines TRBV20-1 with TRBJ1-4; D unresolved. Germline CDR1 DFQATT, CDR2 SNEGSKA (reference sequence). Between the trimmed V and J ends, which lost 3 bases and 10 bases, there was a span of 21 bases. The CDR3 length is 15 residues. The CDR3 DNA reads as TGCAGTGCTAGGCCCGGGAGGGCCATCGGAGGAAAACTGTTTTTT. This codes for CSARPGRAIGGKLFF.

The chain joins TRBV29-1 to TRBJ2-4; D ambiguous. With the DNA end fitting TRBJ2-7 better, the J assignment may be wrong. CDR3 length equals 14 residues. Looked up from germline, CDR1 is SQVTM and CDR2 is ANQGSEA. The CDR3 sequence: CSVEGLYSSDEQYF. The CDR3 region has the DNA TGCAGCGTTGAAGGGCTCTATTCTTCCGACGAGCAGTACTTC.

With regard to this clonotype: At one end, the junction sequence differs from germline, possibly due to a read error. The rearrangement joins TRBV5-1 to TRBJ2-5; D uncertain. Germline CDR1 SGHRS, CDR2 YFSETQ. CDR3 size: 14 residues. CDR3: CANSHADFQETQYF. DNA of the CDR3: TGCGCCAACAGCCATGCTGACTTCCAAGAGACCCAGTACTTC.

The chain employs TRBV5-1 and TRBJ2-3; D is perhaps TRBD2 (7 bases). Germline V gene data show CDR1 as SGHRS and CDR2 as YFSETQ. The V gene lost 1 base and the J gene lost 2 bases, with 11 bases spanning the gap. The CDR3 contains 15 residues. The CDR3: CASSLRGALTDTQYF. In nucleotides, the CDR3 is TGCGCCAGCAGCTTGCGGGGGGCCCTCACAGATACGCAGTATTTT.

This sequence joins TRBV20-1 and TRBJ1-2; maybe TRBD1 (6 bases). The CDR3 length is 14 residues. CDR1 and CDR2 from the germline V gene are DFQATT and SNEGSKA (reference sequence). Trimming shortened V by 3 bases and J by 4 bases, and 15 bases separated the two germline ends. CDR3 coding DNA: TGCAGTGCTAGGAATTACGACAGGCCCTATGGCTACACCTTC. Its translation is CSARNYDRPYGYTF.

Comment on this clonotype: The junction differs from germline at one of its ends, possibly a read error. V is TRBV13 and J is TRBJ1-1; TRBD1 matches 8 bases. The CDR3 runs to 11 residues. The germline gives CDR1 PRHDT, CDR2 FYEKMQ (reference sequence). The CDR3 reads CAGRGQTEAFF. The CDR3 DNA reads as TGTGCCGGCAGGGGGCAAACTGAAGCTTTCTTT.

The chain is built from TRBV10-3 and TRBJ2-1; 7 bases fit TRBD2. The germline gives CDR1 ENHRY, CDR2 SYGVKD. V lost 3 bases, J lost 8 bases, and 10 bases stayed unmatched. This CDR3 has 15 amino acids. The CDR3 coding sequence is TGTGCCATCAGTGACCCCTGGGAGGGTGGGGATGAGCAGTTCTTC. Residues: CAISDPWEGGDEQFF.

The DNA for the CDR3 is TGTGCCAGCAGCTTATTCCCGAGCGCAGACGACTATGGCTACACCTTC. Encoded protein: CASSLFPSADDYGYTF. The chain is built from TRBV13 and TRBJ1-2; D gene uncertain. The CDR3 runs to 16 residues. Germline V gene lookup returns CDR1 PRHDT and CDR2 FYEKMQ (reference sequence). Trimming cost V 2 bases and J 3 bases, with 16 bases left between them.

This clonotype was detected only a few times. This chain links TRBV7-3 with TRBJ2-6, with 7 positions matching TRBD1. The CDR3 runs to 14 residues. Germline CDR1 and CDR2: SGHTA and FQGTGA. V was pared by 5 bases and J by 11 bases, with 9 bases of the junction left unmatched. The CDR3: CASSRRQGPDVLTF. CDR3 DNA: TGTGCCAGCAGCCGAAGACAGGGTCCGGACGTCCTGACTTTC.

The rearrangement joins TRBV29-1 to TRBJ2-3; D uncertain. The germline V and J ends were trimmed by 6 bases and 0 bases, with 7 bases remaining between them. CDR1 SQVTM and CDR2 ANQGSEA come from the germline V gene. The CDR3 has 12 residues. CDR3 DNA: TGCAGCGTAAGAAAGAGCACAGATACGCAGTATTTT. Its translation is CSVRKSTDTQYF.

This clonotype was detected many times. The chain joins TRBV29-1 to TRBJ2-3, with D possibly TRBD2 on 6 matching bases. Between the trimmed V and J ends, which lost 7 bases and 0 bases, there was a span of 8 bases. The CDR3 is made up of 12 amino acids. Germline V lookup: CDR1 SQVTM, CDR2 ANQGSEA. CDR3 residues: CSAEGSTDTQYF. CDR3 bases: TGCAGCGCGGAGGGTAGCACAGATACGCAGTATTTT.

V usage is TRBV12-3 or TRBV12-4 and J usage is TRBJ2-3; 13 nucleotides line up with TRBD2. The CDR3 runs to 16 residues. The ends lost 7 bases at V and 4 bases at J; junction bases unmatched: 8. The DNA of the CDR3 is TGTGCCAGCACCTCCGGACTAGCGGGAGATTCAGATACGCAGTATTTT. Protein product: CASTSGLAGDSDTQYF.

This clonotype was picked up a small number of times. The chain employs TRBV13 and TRBJ2-7; D may be TRBD2 (6 bases). The CDR3 extends over 14 amino acids. Trimming took off 0 bases at V and 5 bases at J, with 11 bases between the two ends. Germline V lookup: CDR1 PRHDT, CDR2 FYEKMQ (reference sequence). CDR3 in amino acids: CASSLGLGGNEQYF. CDR3 nucleotides: TGTGCCAGCAGCTTAGGCCTAGGAGGGAACGAGCAGTACTTC.

This chain joins TRBV11-1 and TRBJ2-4; D may be TRBD1 (6 bases). CDR1 is SGHAT and CDR2 is FQDESV in the germline V gene (reference sequence). The CDR3 has 17 amino acids. V was pared by 1 base and J by 2 bases, with 15 bases between. DNA for the CDR3: TGTGCCAGCAGCTTAGGTGACAGGTTCAGTCCCAAAAACATTCAGTACTTC. It translates to CASSLGDRFSPKNIQYF.

The chain is built from TRBV12-3 or TRBV12-4 and TRBJ1-2; tentative D call: TRBD1 (5 bases). This CDR3 contains 14 residues. V was clipped by 0 bases and J by 7 bases, with 12 bases between them. The CDR3 is CASSLAAGSAGYTF. DNA for the CDR3: TGTGCCAGCAGTTTAGCGGCAGGGAGCGCTGGCTACACCTTC.

The V call is TRBV5-1, the J call TRBJ1-1; D is uncertain. In germline, CDR1 is SGHRS, CDR2 YFSETQ. The CDR3 has 13 amino acids. V lost 8 bases to trimming and J lost 1 base, with 12 bases between them. The DNA for the CDR3 is TGCGCCAGTCGTCTACACTCGAACACTGAAGCTTTCTTT. Its translation: CASRLHSNTEAFF. The complete variable domain, with remaining parts taken from reference TRBV5-1 and TRBJ1-1, reads KAGVTQTPRYLIKTRGQQVTLSCSPISGHRSVSWYQQTPGQGLQFLFEYFSETQRNKGNFPGRFSGRQFSNSRSEMNVSTLELGDSALYLCASRLHSNTEAFFGQGTRLTVV.

The gene calls are TRBV5-6 and TRBJ2-1, with 8 bases that match TRBD1. The ends lost 3 bases at V and 9 bases at J; junction bases unmatched: 5. This CDR3 has 13 amino acids. Germline V gene data show CDR1 as SGHDT and CDR2 as YYEEEE. CDR3 residues: CASSWPGTGEQFF. CDR3 in DNA: TGTGCCAGCAGCTGGCCGGGGACAGGTGAGCAGTTCTTC.

This sequence joins TRBV20-1 and TRBJ2-5; no reliable D call. The CDR3 covers 14 residues. Trimming removed 1 base from V and 2 bases from J, with 11 bases in between. Germline V gene data show CDR1 as DFQATT and CDR2 as SNEGSKA (reference sequence). The CDR3 DNA reads as TGCAGTGCTAGAGTGGGTCAGGCACAAGAGACCCAGTACTTC. Encoded protein: CSARVGQAQETQYF.

This clonotype is a singleton in its sample. This rearrangement joins TRBV5-1 to TRBJ2-3; 9 bases line up with TRBD2. Losses at the gene ends were 1 base for V and 2 bases for J; bases not matched to a gene: 5. CDR3 length equals 16 residues. The germline V gene has CDR1 SGHRS and CDR2 YFSETQ. CDR3 DNA sequence: TGCGCCAGCAGCTTGAGTAGCGGGAGCTCCACAGATACGCAGTATTTT. This encodes CASSLSSGSSTDTQYF.

The chain has TRBV28 and TRBJ2-7, with TRBD1 matching 7 bases. The ends lost 7 bases at V and 1 base at J; junction bases unmatched: 7. Per germline, CDR1 MDHEN and CDR2 SYDVKM. The CDR3 loop spans 14 amino acids. The CDR3, as DNA: TGTGCCAGCATTCCGGGACAGAGTTCCTACGAGCAGTACTTC. Its protein is CASIPGQSSYEQYF. Full variable domain (rest looked up from reference TRBV28 and TRBJ2-7): DVKVTQSSRYLVKRTGEKVFLECVQDMDHENMFWYRQDPGLGLRLIYFSYDVKMKEKGDIPEGYSVSREKKERFSLILESASTNQTSMYLCASIPGQSSYEQYFGPGTRLTVT.

The CDR3 DNA reads TGCAGCGTTGGGGGGGCCGGGGACAGGGGTTCTAGTGAGCAGTTCTTC. It translates to CSVGGAGDRGSSEQFF. V usage is TRBV29-1 and J usage is TRBJ2-1; 10 positions match TRBD1. Germline CDR1 reads SQVTM; CDR2 reads ANQGSEA. V lost 4 bases and J lost 9; bases outside the gene matches: 15. The CDR3 is made up of 16 amino acids.

The chain couples TRBV12-3 or TRBV12-4 to TRBJ1-2; D is uncertain. The CDR3 covers 12 residues. The V gene lost 5 bases and the J gene lost 6 bases, with 10 bases spanning the gap. The CDR3 is CASSTGRDGYTF. CDR3 DNA sequence: TGTGCCAGCAGTACGGGGAGGGATGGCTACACCTTC.

This clonotype was detected a few times. The V gene is TRBV9, the J gene TRBJ2-7; 9 bases fit TRBD1. CDR3 size: 14 residues. The V gene end was trimmed by 1 base and the J gene end by 5 bases; junction bases not matched to a gene: 4. CDR1 SGDLS and CDR2 YYNGEE come from the germline V gene. The CDR3 here is CASSVWDRAHEQYF. The CDR3 nucleotides read TGTGCCAGCAGCGTATGGGACAGGGCCCACGAGCAGTACTTC. Full variable domain (missing parts from reference TRBV9 and TRBJ2-7): DSGVTQTPKHLITATGQRVTLRCSPRSGDLSVYWYQQSLDQGLQFLIQYYNGEERAKGNILERFSAQQFPDLHSELNLSSLELGDSALYFCASSVWDRAHEQYFGPGTRLTVT.

Only a few counts were recorded for this clonotype. The V call is TRBV4-2, the J call TRBJ2-7, with 12 positions matching TRBD1. The CDR3 totals 16 residues. V lost 3 bases to trimming and J lost 4 bases; unmatched junction nucleotides: 7. CDR1 and CDR2 (germline): LGHNA, YNFKEQ. CDR3 loop: CASSHSPGQGAYEQYF. The CDR3 region has the DNA TGTGCCAGCAGCCATTCTCCGGGACAGGGGGCATACGAGCAGTACTTC.

The CDR3 loop is CASSLPNPETQYF. Here the CDR3 DNA reads TGTGCCAGCAGTTTGCCCAATCCGGAGACCCAGTACTTC. The chain has TRBV28 and TRBJ2-5; D unresolved. The germline V gene encodes CDR1 MDHEN and CDR2 SYDVKM. Between the trimmed V and J ends, which lost 3 bases and 5 bases, there was a span of 10 bases. The CDR3 is made up of 13 amino acids.